This T cell receptor beta chain was sequenced in a study of blood T cells in healthy people across ages. Primed by a sample-barcoded 5' primer and a J-beta primer mix, a second PCR proceeded for about 6 to 11 cycles. Each CDR3 protein gets one entry after TCRdb re-called the 5' RACE reads with MiXCR. Among over 1.5 million distinct CDR3 sequences listed, approximately 50% were seen once. This receptor was obtained from a woman aged 40 to 49 in good health. Specimen: blood.

The CDR3 loop is CASSYERVTDTQYF. The CDR3, as DNA: TGTGCCAGCAGTTACGAACGGGTCACAGATACGCAGTATTTT. The gene calls are TRBV6-5 and TRBJ2-3; D uncertain. Per the germline V gene, CDR1 is MNHEY and CDR2 is SVGAGI. With 2 bases removed from V and 2 bases from J, the gap between germline ends came to 8 bases. CDR3 length: 14 amino acids.